This TCR beta chain came from a study of immune evolution from preneoplasia to lung adenocarcinoma. This table comes from immunoSEQ multiplex PCR, and its TCRdb copy is limited to in-frame clones, with some not included. Of roughly 14,000 clones in the sample, 80% are singletons; the top ten hold approximately 4.4%. This receptor was taken from a person aged 70 to 79 with lung adenocarcinoma. The sequencing input was FFPE minimally invasive lung adenocarcinoma tissue.

The CDR3, as DNA: TGTGCCAGCAGCTTAGGGGTGAGAACTGAAGCTTTCTTT. It codes for CASSLGVRTEAFF. The gene calls are TRBV11-3 and TRBJ1-1; D remains ambiguous. The germline V and J ends were trimmed by 1 base and 5 bases, with 8 bases remaining between them. The CDR3 covers 13 residues. Germline CDR1 is SGHNT and CDR2 is YENEEA.